Sequencing of this T cell receptor beta chain was carried out in a study of cytomegalovirus exposure and HLA in healthy donors. To note about this clone: Antigen: not known.

Findings and caveats of the study: In a later analysis, TCR association rates varied by HLA locus: DRB1 most, HLA-C fewest. Common viral pathogens were later found to be apparently linked to several of the most significant clusters. Clonal expansion, a later analysis showed, was greater in HLA-associated TCR beta chains than in equally common others.

The PCR used 60 Vbeta and 13 Jbeta primers. This table comes from immunoSEQ multiplex PCR, and its TCRdb copy is limited to in-frame clones, with some not included. The repertoire table contains roughly 45,000 clones. Trimming shortened V by 0 bases and J by 7 bases, and 16 bases separated the two germline ends. This CDR3 contains 15 residues. The germline gives CDR1 SGDLS, CDR2 YYNGEE. This TCR was recovered from a young woman in good health and CMV-seronegative. The specimen sequenced was PBMCs. The chain uses TRBV9 and TRBJ2-5; D unresolved. CDR3 nucleotides: TGTGCCAGCAGCGTAGATCCCAGATTCAGTGGGACCCAGTACTTC. Amino acids: CASSVDPRFSGTQYF.